A selection of T cell receptor beta chains follows, all from one sample in a study of PD-L1 blockade in urothelial cancer. The protocol was immunoSEQ multiplex PCR, while the TCRdb copy is restricted to in-frame clones and leaves out a portion. The data show roughly 27,000 clones, approximately 87% seen once. The sequenced sample was PBMCs, obtained around atezolizumab (anti-PD-L1) treatment. These receptors were collected from a man aged 45 to 65 with urothelial cancer. Both conserved end residues are part of each CDR3. Each record gives: D gene, J gene, clone size, V gene, CDR3 DNA, CDR3 protein. The D gene is left open where the match is weak. Size tells how often a clone was seen (once, few, many) or the class of an expanded clone, and some rows leave it out.

-	TRBJ2-1	-	TRBV7-9	TGTGCCAGCAGCTTAGCTGTAGGGGTTTCCTACAATGAGCAGTTCTTC	CASSLAVGVSYNEQFF
-	TRBJ1-5	-	TRBV6-1	TGTGCCAGCAAGCGGGGCAATCAGCCCCAGCATTTT	CASKRGNQPQHF
TRBD2	TRBJ2-1	-	TRBV28	TGTGCCAGCAGAGGGGGGACTAGCGGCAATGAGCAGTTCTTC	CASRGGTSGNEQFF
TRBD1	TRBJ2-1	-	TRBV27	TGTGCCAGCAGCAGGACAGGGTTCTACAATGAGCAGTTCTTC	CASSRTGFYNEQFF
TRBD1	TRBJ1-1	once	TRBV5-1	TGCGCCAGCAGCCGAGGGACAGGGAATGCAGAGGGTATGAACACTGAAGCTTTCTTT	CASSRGTGNAEGMNTEAFF
-	TRBJ2-2	-	TRBV29-1	TGCAGCGTTGTAAAAGGGGGAGACAACACCGGGGAGCTGTTTTTT	CSVVKGGDNTGELFF
-	TRBJ1-5	-	TRBV30	TGTGCCTGGGGGGAGGGGGGCAATCAGCCCCAGCATTTT	CAWGEGGNQPQHF
TRBD1	TRBJ1-2	-	TRBV2	TGTGCCAGCAGGCGAATCGACATTCAGGGGGCGCGTGGCTACACCTTC	CASRRIDIQGARGYTF
TRBD1	TRBJ2-3	-	TRBV5-1	TGCGCCAGCAGCCGGACAGGGGGCACAGATACGCAGTATTTT	CASSRTGGTDTQYF
-	TRBJ2-1	-	TRBV28	TGTGCCAGCAGTTTTCAGAACTCCTACAATGAGCAGTTCTTC	CASSFQNSYNEQFF
-	TRBJ2-1	once	TRBV5-1	TGCGCCAGCAGCACAACAGGGCCCCACAATGAGCAGTTCTTC	CASSTTGPHNEQFF
-	TRBJ1-5	-	TRBV27	TGTGCCAGCGCCGATAAACCGGACAGAGCCAACTCTAATCAGCCCCAGCATTTT	CASADKPDRANSNQPQHF
TRBD2	TRBJ2-3	-	TRBV4-1	TGCGCCAGCAGTGCGGGACTAGCGGGAGGACTAGGCACAGATACGCAGTATTTT	CASSAGLAGGLGTDTQYF
-	TRBJ2-2	-	TRBV18	TGTGCCAGCTCACCAGGTAGTGTTGTCACCGGGGAGCTGTTTTTT	CASSPGSVVTGELFF
-	TRBJ2-7	-	TRBV18	TGTGCCAGCCGGAGCTCAGGGGATGGGGAGCAGTACTTC	CASRSSGDGEQYF
-	TRBJ2-7	-	TRBV19	TGTGCCAGTAGTATAGTTCAGGGCCCTCTTCGCGAGCAGTACTTC	CASSIVQGPLREQYF
-	TRBJ2-7	few	TRBV29-1	TGCAGCGTTGAACGGGACAACTACGAGCAGTACTTC	CSVERDNYEQYF
-	TRBJ1-5	few	TRBV5-5	TGTGCCAGCAGCGGTACAGGGTCGGGCAATCAGCCCCAGCATTTT	CASSGTGSGNQPQHF
-	TRBJ2-2	-	TRBV19	TGTGCCAGTAGTATTTCGGGACACCCCACCGGGGAGCTGTTTTTT	CASSISGHPTGELFF
TRBD1	TRBJ1-3	few	TRBV11-2	TGTGCCAGCAGCTCGAGTGACAGGGCAACTGGAAACACCATATATTTT	CASSSSDRATGNTIYF
TRBD1	TRBJ1-3	-	TRBV5-1	TGCGCCAGCAGCTTTACAGGGACAGCCTCTGGAAACACCATATATTTT	CASSFTGTASGNTIYF
TRBD2	TRBJ2-3	-	TRBV7-9	TGTGCCAGCAGCTATACCCCTAGCGGGAGGGCCCCAGATACGCAGTATTTT	CASSYTPSGRAPDTQYF
TRBD2	TRBJ2-2	-	TRBV7-2	TGTGCCAGCAGGCAAGGACTAGCGGGCGTCACCGGGGAGCTGTTTTTT	CASRQGLAGVTGELFF
TRBD1	TRBJ2-7	-	TRBV30	TGTGCCTGGAGTGCCACAGGGGTTTTTTGGTACGAGCAGTACTTC	CAWSATGVFWYEQYF
TRBD1	TRBJ1-6	-	TRBV7-9	TGTGCCAGCAGCTTGACAGGGTCTAATTCACCCCTCCACTTT	CASSLTGSNSPLHF
TRBD1	TRBJ1-4	few	TRBV7-9	TGTGCCAGCAGCACGGGACAGGGGGCGGCAACTAATGAAAAACTGTTTTTT	CASSTGQGAATNEKLFF
TRBD1	TRBJ1-1	-	TRBV27	TGTGCCAGCAGTTTATCGGGGACAGGGGGCGCGTGGAACACTGAAGCTTTCTTT	CASSLSGTGGAWNTEAFF
TRBD1	TRBJ1-4	-	TRBV7-2	TGTGCCAGCAGCTTGACCGACAGGGGGGAAAAACTGTTTTTT	CASSLTDRGEKLFF
TRBD2	TRBJ2-1	once	TRBV4-3	TGCGCCAGCAGCCACACTGCCGGGACTAGCGGAAAGGAAGGACAGTTCTTC	CASSHTAGTSGKEGQFF
-	TRBJ1-3	-	TRBV5-4	TGTGCCAGCAGCTTCAGGGCTGCTGGAAACACCATATATTTT	CASSFRAAGNTIYF
-	TRBJ1-2	-	TRBV25-1	TGTGCCAGCAGTGACCCCTTGGGGGGGCTCTATGGCTACACCTTC	CASSDPLGGLYGYTF
-	TRBJ1-2	-	TRBV19	TGTGCCAGAGGGGGTTACGGCTACACCTTC	CARGGYGYTF
-	TRBJ1-2	-	TRBV6-5	TGTGCCAGCAGTTCGACAGTGAACTATGGCTACACCTTC	CASSSTVNYGYTF
-	TRBJ2-6	-	TRBV6-5	TGTGCCAGCAGTCTAGACAGCTCTGGGGCCAACGTCCTGACTTTC	CASSLDSSGANVLTF
TRBD1	TRBJ2-5	-	TRBV18	TGTGCCAGCTCACTCGACAAAGGGGGCGGCGAGACCCAGTACTTC	CASSLDKGGGETQYF
-	TRBJ2-3	once	TRBV19	TGTGCCAGTAGACTTACCGGGAGCGGGCTCACAGATACGCAGTATTTT	CASRLTGSGLTDTQYF
TRBD2	TRBJ2-1	-	TRBV7-2	TGTGCCAGCAGCTTTTCCCCTAGCGGGAGTCGGAATGAGCAGTTCTTC	CASSFSPSGSRNEQFF
-	TRBJ1-2	-	TRBV19	TGTGCCAGTAGTATTGAAGAACGGAGCTATGGCTGCACCTTC	CASSIEERSYGCTF
-	TRBJ2-2	-	TRBV9	TGTGCCAGCAGCCCCCGGGAGGGGGCCGGCGGGGAGCTGTTTTTT	CASSPREGAGGELFF
-	TRBJ2-2	-	TRBV18	TGTGCCAGCTCGCTGACTAGTTCGGGCACCGGGGAGCTGTTTTTT	CASSLTSSGTGELFF
TRBD1	TRBJ2-7	-	TRBV5-4	TGTGCCAGCAGCTCGGTGTTGGGACAGGGAAAGGACGAGCAGTACTTC	CASSSVLGQGKDEQYF
TRBD1	TRBJ1-1	-	TRBV30	TGTGCCTGGAGTCGTTTAGGGGGCACGGACACTGAAGCTTTCTTT	CAWSRLGGTDTEAFF
TRBD1	TRBJ1-3	-	TRBV25-1	TGTGCCAGCAGCCCTCCAGGACAGGGCGCTGGAAACACCATATATTTT	CASSPPGQGAGNTIYF
TRBD1	TRBJ2-3	-	TRBV5-1	TGCGCCAGCAGCTTGAGACAGGGGCACACAGATACGCAGTATTTT	CASSLRQGHTDTQYF
TRBD2	TRBJ2-1	-	TRBV7-8	TGTGCCAGCAGCTCCCCCTGGCGGGAGGGCCAAAATGAGCAGTTCTTC	CASSSPWREGQNEQFF
-	TRBJ2-7	-	TRBV12-5	TGTGCTAGTGGTTCCTCGCGGGGTTCGCAGTACTTC	CASGSSRGSQYF
-	TRBJ2-5	-	TRBV6-1	TGTGCCAGCAGTGCACTTGGCCAAGAGACCCAGTACTTC	CASSALGQETQYF
-	TRBJ2-5	-	TRBV11-2	TGTGCCAGCAGCCGACAGGAGCTGGAGACCCAGTACTTC	CASSRQELETQYF
TRBD2	TRBJ2-3	-	TRBV6-1	TGTGCCAGCAGTGAAGCAGGTTATTGGGGTGGGACTAGCCCAGATACGCAGTATTTT	CASSEAGYWGGTSPDTQYF
-	TRBJ2-6	-	TRBV6-1	TGTGCCAGCAGTGAATCCCCACCACCGGGTGGGGCCAACGTCCTGACTTTC	CASSESPPPGGANVLTF
-	TRBJ2-3	-	TRBV6-5	TGTGCCAGCAGTCCTCGGGGTACGCAGTATTTT	CASSPRGTQYF